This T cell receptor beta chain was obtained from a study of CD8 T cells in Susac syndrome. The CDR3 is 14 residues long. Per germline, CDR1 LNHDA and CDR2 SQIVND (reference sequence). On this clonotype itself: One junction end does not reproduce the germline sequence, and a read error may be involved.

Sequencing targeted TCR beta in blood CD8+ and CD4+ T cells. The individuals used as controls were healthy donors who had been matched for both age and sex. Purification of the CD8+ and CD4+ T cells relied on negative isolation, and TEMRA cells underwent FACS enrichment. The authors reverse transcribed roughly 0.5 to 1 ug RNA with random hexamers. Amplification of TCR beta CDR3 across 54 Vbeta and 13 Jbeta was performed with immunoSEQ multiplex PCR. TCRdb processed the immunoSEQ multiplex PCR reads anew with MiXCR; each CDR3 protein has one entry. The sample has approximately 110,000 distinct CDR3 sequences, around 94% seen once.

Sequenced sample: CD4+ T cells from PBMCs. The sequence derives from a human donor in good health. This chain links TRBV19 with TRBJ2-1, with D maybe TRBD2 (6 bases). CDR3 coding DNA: TGTGCGAGTACGCGACCCGGGAGCTACAATGAGCAGTTCTTC. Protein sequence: CASTRPGSYNEQFF.